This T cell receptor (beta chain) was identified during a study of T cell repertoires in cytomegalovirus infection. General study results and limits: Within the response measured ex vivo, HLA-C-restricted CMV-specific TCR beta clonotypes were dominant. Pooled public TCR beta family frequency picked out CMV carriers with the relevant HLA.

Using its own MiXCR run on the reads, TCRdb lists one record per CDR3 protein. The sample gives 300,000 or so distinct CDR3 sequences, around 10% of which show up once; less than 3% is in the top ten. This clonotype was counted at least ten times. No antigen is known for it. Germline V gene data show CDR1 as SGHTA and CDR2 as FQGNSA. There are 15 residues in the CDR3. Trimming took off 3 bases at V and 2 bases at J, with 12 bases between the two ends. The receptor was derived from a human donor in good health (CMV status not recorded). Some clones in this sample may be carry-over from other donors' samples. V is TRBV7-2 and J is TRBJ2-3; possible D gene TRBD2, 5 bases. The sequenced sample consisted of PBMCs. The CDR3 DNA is TGTGCCAGCAGCTTTCAACTAGGAAACACAGATACGCAGTATTTT. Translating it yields CASSFQLGNTDTQYF.